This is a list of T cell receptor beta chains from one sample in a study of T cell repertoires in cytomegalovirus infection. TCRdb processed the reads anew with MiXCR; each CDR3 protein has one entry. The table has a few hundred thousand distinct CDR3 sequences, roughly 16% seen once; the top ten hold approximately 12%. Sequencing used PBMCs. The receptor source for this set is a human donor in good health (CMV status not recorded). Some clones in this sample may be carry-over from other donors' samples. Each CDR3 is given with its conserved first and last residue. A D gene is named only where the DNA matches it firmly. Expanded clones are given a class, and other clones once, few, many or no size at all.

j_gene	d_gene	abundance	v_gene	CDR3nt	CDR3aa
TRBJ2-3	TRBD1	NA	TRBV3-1	TGTGCCAGCAGCTTCGACAGGGCAGTCAGTGGCACAGATACGCAGTATTTT	CASSFDRAVSGTDTQYF
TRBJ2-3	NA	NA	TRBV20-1	TGCAGTGCTAGTAGACTTACTAGCACAGATACGCAGTATTTT	CSASRLTSTDTQYF
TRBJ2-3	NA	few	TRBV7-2	TGTGCCAGCAGCTTAGCCACGGTCGGGGTGGGGCAGTATTTT	CASSLATVGVGQYF
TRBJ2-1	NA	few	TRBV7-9	TGTGCCAGCAGCAAGACAGATTTGAGGGGGCAGTTCTTC	CASSKTDLRGQFF
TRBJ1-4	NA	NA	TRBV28	TGTGCCACCTGCTTAGGTTGTGGTACAACTAATGAAAAACTGTTTTTT	CATCLGCGTTNEKLFF
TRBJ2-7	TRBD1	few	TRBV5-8	TGTGCCAGCAGCTACACCGGGACAGTGATCTACGAGCAGTACTTC	CASSYTGTVIYEQYF
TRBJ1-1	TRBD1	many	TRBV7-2	TGTGCCAGCAGCTTGCAGGGGGCAATGAACACTGAAGCTTTCTTT	CASSLQGAMNTEAFF
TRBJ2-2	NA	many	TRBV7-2	TGTGCCAGCAGCTGGGGGGCCGGGGAGCTGTTTTTT	CASSWGAGELFF
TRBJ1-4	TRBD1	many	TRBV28	TGTGCCAGCAGTTTAACAGGGGGAACTGAAGAAAAACTGTTTTTT	CASSLTGGTEEKLFF
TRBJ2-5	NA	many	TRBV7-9	TGTGCCAGCAGCCCAAAAGTGGGGCAAGAGACCCAGTACTTC	CASSPKVGQETQYF
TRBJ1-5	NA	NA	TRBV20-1	TGCAGTGCTAGAGACCCCGGGCTAAGCAATCAGCCCCAGCATTTT	CSARDPGLSNQPQHF
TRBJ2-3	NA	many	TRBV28	TGTGCCAGCAGTCCCGAAGTCCCCAATACGCAGTATTTT	CASSPEVPNTQYF
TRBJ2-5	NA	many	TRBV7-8	TGTGCCAGCAGGGGTCGGGCCAGACCGGAAGAGACCCAGTACTTC	CASRGRARPEETQYF
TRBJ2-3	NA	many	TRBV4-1	TGCGCCAGCAGCCAAGATCTATCCGGTACGCAGTATTTT	CASSQDLSGTQYF
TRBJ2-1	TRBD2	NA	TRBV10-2	TGCGCCAGCAGGACTAGCGGGGGAGAATACAATGAGCAGTTCTTC	CASRTSGGEYNEQFF
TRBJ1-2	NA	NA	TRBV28	TGTGCCAGCAGTCCCCTTGTAACAGCGCACTATGGCTACACCTTC	CASSPLVTAHYGYTF
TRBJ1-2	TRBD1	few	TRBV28	TGTGCCAGCAGCTCCCGGGGACAGAGAATGGAAAACTATGGCTACACCTTC	CASSSRGQRMENYGYTF
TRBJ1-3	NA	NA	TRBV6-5	TGTGCCAGCAGTTACTCGGGCGGGGGCTCTGGAAACACCATATATTTT	CASSYSGGGSGNTIYF
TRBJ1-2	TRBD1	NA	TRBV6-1	TGTGCCAGCAGTCGGACAGGGGGCGACGGAGGTTATGGCTACACCTTC	CASSRTGGDGGYGYTF
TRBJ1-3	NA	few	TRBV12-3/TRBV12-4	TGTGCCAGCGTTAGGACAGAATCTGGAAACACCATATATTTT	CASVRTESGNTIYF
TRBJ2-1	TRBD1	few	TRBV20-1	TGCAGTGCTATTAGGGGGACAGGACCCTCCAATGAGCAGTTCTTC	CSAIRGTGPSNEQFF
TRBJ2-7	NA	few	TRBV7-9	TGTGCCAGCAGCTTAGCGACGCACAGATCCTACGAGCAGTACTTC	CASSLATHRSYEQYF
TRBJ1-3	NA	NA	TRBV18	TGTGCCAGCTCAACCGGACAGACCTTCTCTGGAAACACCATATATTTT	CASSTGQTFSGNTIYF
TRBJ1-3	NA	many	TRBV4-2	TGTGCCAGCAGCCTAGAAGGACAGCTACCTGGAAACACCATATATTTT	CASSLEGQLPGNTIYF
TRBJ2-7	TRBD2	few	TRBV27	TGTGCCAGCAGTCCGGGTGCGGGGGATATTTTCTACGAGCAGTACTTC	CASSPGAGDIFYEQYF
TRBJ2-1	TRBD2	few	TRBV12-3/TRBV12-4	TGTGCCAGCAGTTTTGGCGGGGGGGTTGATGAGCAGTTCTTC	CASSFGGGVDEQFF
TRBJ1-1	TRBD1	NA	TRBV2	TGTGCCAGCAGTGAACGGAAAGGGGGCGGCACTGAAGCTTTCTTT	CASSERKGGGTEAFF
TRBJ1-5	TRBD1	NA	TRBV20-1	TGCAGTGCTAGAGACGGGACAGGGGGTTATAGCAATCAGCCCCAGCATTTT	CSARDGTGGYSNQPQHF
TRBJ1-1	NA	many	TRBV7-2	TGTGCCAGCAGCTTAGGTGGGGTTGGGATGAACACTGAAGCTTTCTTT	CASSLGGVGMNTEAFF
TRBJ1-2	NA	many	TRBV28	TGTGCCAGCAGTTTGCCCCAACAGGTCCGGCACTATGGCTACACCTTC	CASSLPQQVRHYGYTF
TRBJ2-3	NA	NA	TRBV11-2	TGTGCCAGCAGCCTAGGGGCAGGGAGAGTCACAGATACGCAGTATTTT	CASSLGAGRVTDTQYF
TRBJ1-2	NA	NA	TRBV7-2	TGTGCCAGCAGCCCATGGAACAGGAATGGCTACACCTTC	CASSPWNRNGYTF
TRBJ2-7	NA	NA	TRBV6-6	TGTGCCAGCAGTTACTCGACGACCCTCAGCTCCTACGAGCAGTACTTC	CASSYSTTLSSYEQYF
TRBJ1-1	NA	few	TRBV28	TGTGCCAGCAGTTTCCCCCCCCTCGGATTGAACACTGAAGCTTTCTTT	CASSFPPLGLNTEAFF
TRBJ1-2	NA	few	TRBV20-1	TGCAGTGCTGGGGGGGGACCGATCGGCTATGGCTACACCTTC	CSAGGGPIGYGYTF
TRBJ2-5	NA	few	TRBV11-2	TGTGCCAGCAGCGCTCAGGGACATTGGGAGACCCAGTACTTC	CASSAQGHWETQYF
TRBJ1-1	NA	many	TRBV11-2	TGTGCCAGCAGCTCTACCCGATCTATTTTGGTCCGTGGTGAAGCTTTCTTT	CASSSTRSILVRGEAFF
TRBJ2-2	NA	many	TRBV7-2	TGTGCCAGCAGCTTACGGCCGGACACCGGGGAGCTGTTTTTT	CASSLRPDTGELFF
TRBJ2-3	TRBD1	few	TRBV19	TGTGCCAGTAGTATCGCAGGGGGTAGGACAGATACGCAGTATTTT	CASSIAGGRTDTQYF
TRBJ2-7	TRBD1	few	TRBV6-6	TGTGCCAGCACCATTAGACAGGGCTCCTACGAGCAGTACTTC	CASTIRQGSYEQYF
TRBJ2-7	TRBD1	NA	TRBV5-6	TGTGCCAGCAGCCCAGACAGGGGTGGCTCCTACGAGCAGTACTTC	CASSPDRGGSYEQYF
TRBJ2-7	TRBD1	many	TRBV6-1	TGTGCCAGCAGTTGGGACAGGGTAATCGACGAGCAGTACTTC	CASSWDRVIDEQYF
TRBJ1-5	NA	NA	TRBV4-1	TGCGCCAGCAGCCATGACGGTTCTGGGTCTCGGCAGCCCCAGCATTTT	CASSHDGSGSRQPQHF
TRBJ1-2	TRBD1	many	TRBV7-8	TGTGCCAGCAGCTCCGAGGGGCAGGGGGTGTATGGCTACACCTTC	CASSSEGQGVYGYTF
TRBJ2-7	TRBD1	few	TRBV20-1	TGCAGTGTTACCCCACAGGGGGCAATCTCCGAGCAGTACTTC	CSVTPQGAISEQYF
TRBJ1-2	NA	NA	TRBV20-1	TGCAGTGCTAGACCCCCGGGGGCAGGGCTTAACTATGGCTACACCTTC	CSARPPGAGLNYGYTF
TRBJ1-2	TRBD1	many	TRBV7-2	TGTGCCAGCAGCTTAGGAGCAGGGGGCGTCTATGGCTACACCTTC	CASSLGAGGVYGYTF
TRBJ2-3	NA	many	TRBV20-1	TGCAGTGCTATTGTTGATTCCTCCACAGATACGCAGTATTTT	CSAIVDSSTDTQYF
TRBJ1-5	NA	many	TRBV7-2	TGTGCCAGCAGCGCACAGGGCTATAGCAATCAGCCCCAGCATTTT	CASSAQGYSNQPQHF